These 22 T cell receptor beta chains were sequenced from one sample in a study of long-term antiretroviral therapy in people with HIV. Researchers ran immunoSEQ v3.0 at survey level. Libraries were prepared by immunoSEQ multiplex PCR; TCRdb keeps only in-frame clonotypes and omits some of them. The data hold approximately 17,000 clones, with 60% to 85% observed a single time. The specimen comprised unsorted PBMCs, sampled roughly 2.2 years before starting antiretroviral therapy. These receptors were collected from a man aged 25-45 years with HIV.

The chain has TRBV6-1 and TRBJ2-3; the D is unclear. V was clipped by 2 bases and J by 2 bases, with 11 bases between them. This CDR3 has 15 residues. In germline, CDR1 is MNHNS, CDR2 SASEGT. The CDR3 nucleotides are TGTGCCAGCAGTGAAAGGTTGTATTCCACAGATACGCAGTATTTT. Translated: CASSERLYSTDTQYF.

The rearrangement joins TRBV11-2 to TRBJ1-2; D gene uncertain. The CDR3 spans 13 residues. Germline CDR1 is SGHAT and CDR2 is FQNNGV. The ends were cut back, 5 bases at V and 4 bases at J, with 11 bases in the middle. CDR3 in DNA: TGTGCCAGCAGCCCCGGGGTAACCTATGGCTACACCTTC. This encodes CASSPGVTYGYTF.

This clone rates as medium-sized. This rearrangement joins TRBV15 to TRBJ2-7, with D unresolved. Germline values: CDR1 LNHNV, CDR2 YYDKDF (reference sequence). The CDR3 is 14 amino acids. V was cut by 5 bases and J by 0 bases, with 11 bases left in between. This CDR3 reads CATSATQTSYEQYF. The CDR3 nucleotides read TGTGCCACCAGCGCTACCCAGACCTCCTACGAGCAGTACTTC.

This chain links TRBV5-5 with TRBJ2-1; 13 bases fit TRBD2. CDR3 length: 14 amino acids. Unmatched junction bases numbered 3, after V lost 4 bases and J lost 8 bases. Looked up from germline, CDR1 is SGHKS and CDR2 is YYEKEE (reference sequence). The CDR3 DNA follows: TGTGCCAGCAGCCGGACTAGCGGGAGTGATGAGCAGTTCTTC. It codes for CASSRTSGSDEQFF.

The CDR3 DNA is TGTGCCAGCAGCTTAGCGTTAGAAGAGACCCAGTACTTC. It encodes CASSLALEETQYF. The J gene is TRBJ2-5, the V gene TRBV5-4; D is unresolved. CDR1 is SGHNT, CDR2 YYREEE, per germline (reference sequence). V lost 2 bases, J lost 3 bases, and 8 bases lay in between. The CDR3 runs to 13 residues. Full variable domain (outside the CDR3, taken from reference TRBV5-4 and TRBJ2-5): ETGVTQSPTHLIKTRGQQVTLRCSSQSGHNTVSWYQQALGQGPQFIFQYYREEENGRGNFPPRFSGLQFPNYSSELNVNALELDDSALYLCASSLALEETQYFGPGTRLLVL.

V and J are TRBV5-1 and TRBJ2-4, with D perhaps matching TRBD1 (5 bases). CDR1 SGHRS and CDR2 YFSETQ come from the germline V gene. The CDR3 sequence is 15 residues long. The ends were cut back, 0 bases at V and 7 bases at J, with 14 bases in the middle. The CDR3 region is CASSLEGQAVNIQYF. CDR3 DNA sequence: TGCGCCAGCAGCTTGGAGGGGCAGGCCGTCAACATTCAGTACTTC.

CDR3 DNA sequence: TGTGCCAGCAGCCCCCAGGGGATTGAAGCTTTCTTT. This encodes CASSPQGIEAFF. This sequence joins TRBV9 and TRBJ1-1, with D tentatively TRBD1 (6 bases). The CDR3 is made up of 12 amino acids. Per the germline V gene, CDR1 is SGDLS and CDR2 is YYNGEE. With 4 bases removed from V and 7 bases from J, the gap between germline ends came to 11 bases.

This rearrangement joins TRBV14 to TRBJ2-7; no clear D. Germline V gene data show CDR1 as SGHDN and CDR2 as FVKESK. Trimming stripped 3 bases from V and 2 bases from J, with 14 bases between. CDR3 length equals 15 residues. The CDR3 here is CASSQGFQDAYEQYF. Written as DNA, the CDR3 is TGTGCCAGCAGCCAGGGATTCCAGGACGCCTACGAGCAGTACTTC. Supplemented by reference TRBV14 and TRBJ2-7, the full variable domain reads EAGVTQFPSHSVIEKGQTVTLRCDPISGHDNLYWYRRVMGKEIKFLLHFVKESKQDESGMPNNRFLAERTGGTYSTLKVQPAELEDSGVYFCASSQGFQDAYEQYFGPGTRLTVT.

The chain recombines TRBV7-2 with TRBJ1-3, with D unresolved. Trimming removed 5 bases from V and 0 bases from J, with 8 bases in between. Germline V lookup: CDR1 SGHTA, CDR2 FQGNSA. There are 14 residues in the CDR3. CDR3 sequence reads: CASSRGSSGNTIYF. In DNA, the CDR3 is TGTGCCAGCAGCCGAGGTAGCTCTGGAAACACCATATATTTT.

This chain links TRBV7-2 with TRBJ1-1; TRBD1 matches 10 bases. Germline assignment: CDR1 SGHTA and CDR2 FQGNSA. Germline trimming cut 9 bases from V and 6 bases from J; bases unmatched to any gene: 7. There are 13 residues in the CDR3. The CDR3 sequence is CASIDRGLAEAFF. Here the CDR3 DNA reads TGTGCCAGTATCGACAGGGGGCTCGCTGAAGCTTTCTTT.

This clone has just a few counts. CDR3 amino acids: CASSPAGGAGTDTQYF. The DNA for the CDR3 is TGCGCCAGCAGCCCGGCGGGAGGGGCGGGCACAGATACGCAGTATTTT. The chain employs TRBV5-1 and TRBJ2-3; 9 positions match TRBD2. Germline lookup yields CDR1 SGHRS and CDR2 YFSETQ. The CDR3 is 16 residues long. V lost 4 bases to trimming and J lost 1 base; unmatched junction nucleotides: 7.

This clone was detected only once. This chain links TRBV7-9 with TRBJ2-5; D is uncertain. Trimming stripped 2 bases from V and 5 bases from J, with 9 bases between. The CDR3 consists of 13 residues. Germline V gene lookup returns CDR1 SEHNR and CDR2 FQNEAQ (reference sequence). For the CDR3, the DNA is TGTGCCAGCAGCTTATGGTCCTGGGAGACCCAGTACTTC. It is translated as CASSLWSWETQYF. The variable domain in full, with the rest retrieved from reference TRBV7-9 and TRBJ2-5, is DTGVSQNPRHKITKRGQNVTFRCDPISEHNRLYWYRQTLGQGPEFLTYFQNEAQLEKSRLLSDRFSAERPKGSFSTLEIQRTEQGDSAMYLCASSLWSWETQYFGPGTRLLVL.

The chain joins TRBV7-2 to TRBJ2-7, with D possibly matching TRBD1 (6 bases). Per germline, CDR1 SGHTA and CDR2 FQGNSA. V was clipped by 4 bases and J by 1 base, with 11 bases between them. The CDR3 has 14 amino acids. This CDR3 reads CASSSHRDSYEQYF. The DNA of the CDR3 is TGTGCCAGCAGCTCCCACAGGGATTCCTACGAGCAGTACTTC. Full variable domain (remainder filled in from reference TRBV7-2 and TRBJ2-7): GAGVSQSPSNKVTEKGKDVELRCDPISGHTALYWYRQSLGQGLEFLIYFQGNSAPDKSGLPSDRFSAERTGGSVSTLTIQRTQQEDSAVYLCASSSHRDSYEQYFGPGTRLTVT.

The chain employs TRBV4-1 and TRBJ2-7, with D maybe TRBD2 (5 bases). The V gene lost 2 bases and the J gene lost 2 bases, with 7 bases spanning the gap. The CDR3 is made up of 13 amino acids. Germline V CDR1 and CDR2: MGHRA, YSYEKL. The CDR3 coding sequence is TGCGCCAGCAGCCAAATGAGGGCCTACGAGCAGTACTTC. It is translated as CASSQMRAYEQYF.

The chain has TRBV5-1 and TRBJ2-2; D is ambiguous. This CDR3 contains 14 residues. Per germline, CDR1 SGHRS and CDR2 YFSETQ. V was shortened by 6 bases and J by 0 bases, with 9 bases between the two germline ends. The CDR3 region has the DNA TGCGCCAGCACTGCGGCGACGAACACCGGGGAGCTGTTTTTT. This translates into CASTAATNTGELFF.

This chain links TRBV6-5 with TRBJ2-1; D possibly corresponds to TRBD2 (6 bases). Trimming took off 4 bases at V and 10 bases at J, with 14 bases between the two ends. From germline, CDR1 is MNHEY and CDR2 SVGAGI. This CDR3 contains 13 residues. The CDR3 sequence: CASSFAGTWEQFF. Written as DNA, the CDR3 is TGTGCCAGCAGTTTTGCAGGGACTTGGGAGCAGTTCTTC.

The rearrangement links TRBV18 to TRBJ1-2; D perhaps matches TRBD1 (5 bases). With 5 bases removed from V and 0 bases from J, the gap between germline ends came to 10 bases. Germline V gene lookup returns CDR1 KGHSH and CDR2 LQKENI. CDR3 length equals 14 residues. CDR3 residues: CASSSQGSNYGYTF. CDR3 DNA sequence: TGTGCCAGCTCAAGTCAGGGCTCTAACTATGGCTACACCTTC. Variable domain in full (rest from reference TRBV18 and TRBJ1-2): NAGVMQNPRHLVRRRGQEARLRCSPMKGHSHVYWYRQLPEEGLKFMVYLQKENIIDESGMPKERFSAEFPKEGPSILRIQQVVRGDSAAYFCASSSQGSNYGYTFGSGTRLTVV.

The chain has TRBV7-6 and TRBJ2-1, with D possibly being TRBD1 (6 bases). This CDR3 is built from 14 residues. The germline V gene has CDR1 SGHVS and CDR2 FNYEAQ. V was cut by 5 bases and J by 6 bases, with 14 bases left in between. As DNA, the CDR3 is TGTGCCAGCAGCCTAAGGACAGAACCCAATGAGCAGTTCTTC. Amino acid sequence: CASSLRTEPNEQFF.

The V and J genes are TRBV27 and TRBJ2-4, with 12 bases identical to TRBD2. The CDR3 is 17 residues long. Germline lookup yields CDR1 MNHEY and CDR2 SMNVEV (reference sequence). J gave up 3 bases and V 9 bases, and 12 bases lay outside the gene matches. The CDR3 DNA follows: TGTGCCAGTAGAGGGACTAGCGGGTTTGGGGGCAAAAACATTCAGTACTTC. Amino acids: CASRGTSGFGGKNIQYF.

In DNA form, the CDR3 reads TGTGCCAGCAGTCCTCACAGGGGAGTGAACACTGAAGCTTTCTTT. Its translation: CASSPHRGVNTEAFF. The chain has TRBV27 and TRBJ1-1; 7 bases fit TRBD1. V lost 5 bases to trimming and J lost 0 bases; unmatched junction nucleotides: 6. The V gene's germline CDR1 is MNHEY and CDR2 SMNVEV (reference sequence). This CDR3 region has 15 residues.

The chain is built from TRBV11-2 and TRBJ2-5; D is unresolved. V was cut by 2 bases and J by 5 bases, with 15 bases left in between. Per the germline V gene, CDR1 is SGHAT and CDR2 is FQNNGV. This CDR3 contains 15 residues. CDR3 in DNA: TGTGCCAGCAGCTTATTCTCTGCGAACCTGGAGACCCAGTACTTC. The encoded protein is CASSLFSANLETQYF.

This sequence joins TRBV9 and TRBJ2-7; D uncertain. The CDR3 consists of 14 residues. With 0 bases removed from V and 2 bases from J, the gap between germline ends came to 9 bases. CDR1 and CDR2 from the germline V gene are SGDLS and YYNGEE. CDR3 sequence reads: CASSVAEGTYEQYF. CDR3 sequence (DNA): TGTGCCAGCAGCGTAGCCGAAGGCACCTACGAGCAGTACTTC.